This T cell receptor (beta chain) was identified in a study of OX40 agonist ivuxolimab in advanced cancers. Whole-study results and caveats: There were also nonresponders showing low normalized T-cell clonal expansion. In general, CD8+ T cells held more expanded clones than CD4+ did, on average. Clonal expansion in partial responders at 0.1-3.0 mg/kg ranked among the lowest.

Germline V gene data show CDR1 as MDHEN and CDR2 as SYDVKM. The CDR3 contains 16 residues. J gave up 0 bases and V 6 bases, and 6 bases lay outside the gene matches. Blood samples were obtained at baseline, cycle 4 day 1, and cycle 7 day 1. Profiled with immunoSEQ multiplex PCR; TCRdb holds only in-frame clones, not every one. Of roughly 75,000 clones listed, 80% to 90% are singletons. Worth noting for this clone: Its antigen remains unidentified.

The material was CD4+ or CD8+ T cells sorted from blood, obtained in a trial of the OX40 agonist ivuxolimab. The gene calls are TRBV28 and TRBJ1-5; 9 bases are a match to TRBD1. This receptor was obtained from an adult with an advanced solid tumor such as melanoma, head and neck, liver or kidney cancer. CDR3 bases: TGTGCCAGCAGAACGGGACAGGGAAATAGCAATCAGCCCCAGCATTTT. This translates into CASRTGQGNSNQPQHF.